Following are 19 T cell receptor beta chains from one sample sequenced in a study of T cell responses to AZD1222 COVID-19 vaccine. Data came from immunoSEQ multiplex PCR; TCRdb stores just in-frame clones and leaves some out. The profile shows about 130,000 clones, around 87% of them singletons. Source: peripheral blood, taken on day 0 of AZD1222 vaccination. The source of these receptors is an adult in good health.

The rearrangement links TRBV19 to TRBJ2-5; D may be TRBD2 (5 bases). This CDR3 is 14 amino acids long. The germline CDR1 and CDR2 sequences are LNHDA and SQIVND (reference sequence). Between the trimmed V and J ends, which lost 3 bases and 5 bases, there was a span of 13 bases. The CDR3 loop reads CASSMGEGVETQYF. CDR3 sequence (DNA): TGTGCCAGTAGTATGGGAGAGGGCGTTGAGACCCAGTACTTC.

This rearrangement joins TRBV5-1 to TRBJ1-1; possible D gene TRBD1, 5 bases. Trimming pared 1 base from V and 2 bases from J, leaving 9 bases between. CDR1 and CDR2 from the germline V gene are SGHRS and YFSETQ. The CDR3 runs 14 residues. CDR3 protein: CASSLKGDNTEAFF. The CDR3 DNA reads TGCGCCAGCAGCTTGAAAGGGGATAACACTGAAGCTTTCTTT.

J is TRBJ1-5 and V is TRBV19; no definite D call. Trimming cost V 10 bases and J 4 bases, with 20 bases left between them. The CDR3 has 15 amino acids. In germline, CDR1 is LNHDA, CDR2 SQIVND (reference sequence). The CDR3 DNA is TGTGCCACCACCCCCGGCGGCCGGGGAAATCAGCCCCAGCATTTT. Amino acid sequence: CATTPGGRGNQPQHF.

The V gene is TRBV27, the J gene TRBJ2-3, with D uncertain. The CDR3 is 15 residues long. Germline CDR1 reads MNHEY; CDR2 reads SMNVEV (reference sequence). V shed 2 bases and J shed 0 bases, with 9 bases lying between them. The CDR3 DNA follows: TGTGCCAGCAGTTTACCTGACTCCAGCACAGATACGCAGTATTTT. Protein product: CASSLPDSSTDTQYF.

The chain combines TRBV6-6 with TRBJ1-1, with 7 bases identical to TRBD1. V trimming: 5 bases; J trimming: 1 base; junction bases outside the gene matches: 7. The CDR3 is 15 amino acids. Per germline, CDR1 MNHNY and CDR2 SVGAGI (reference sequence). The CDR3 DNA is TGTGCCAGCAGTCCAATCGACAGGGCGAACACTGAAGCTTTCTTT. Residues: CASSPIDRANTEAFF.

The chain couples TRBV3-1 (or the pseudogene TRBV3-2) to TRBJ1-3, with D unresolved. The ends were cut back, 3 bases at V and 4 bases at J, with 10 bases in the middle. Germline V CDR1 and CDR2: LGHDT, YNNKEL (reference sequence). This CDR3 comprises 14 residues. In nucleotides, the CDR3 is TGTGCCAGCAGCCACCGGGAGCGGGGAAACACCATATATTTT. This translates into CASSHRERGNTIYF.

V and J are TRBV7-6 and TRBJ2-2, with 9 positions matching TRBD2. Per the germline V gene, CDR1 is SGHVS and CDR2 is FNYEAQ. The J segment lost 4 bases and the V segment lost 1 base, leaving 10 bases of the junction unmatched. The CDR3 has 18 residues. CDR3 in amino acids: CASSLGLAVGRSTGELFF. DNA of the CDR3: TGTGCCAGCAGCTTAGGACTAGCGGTTGGCCGCTCCACCGGGGAGCTGTTTTTT.

This chain uses TRBV18 with TRBJ1-2; no definite D call. CDR1 KGHSH and CDR2 LQKENI come from the germline V gene. The V gene lost 3 bases and the J gene lost 2 bases, with 16 bases spanning the gap. This CDR3 is built from 16 residues. CDR3 sequence: CASSPRGLPQNYGYTF. The CDR3 DNA reads TGTGCCAGCTCACCCCGGGGTTTGCCCCAGAACTATGGCTACACCTTC. Filled out from reference TRBV18 and TRBJ1-2, the complete variable domain reads NAGVMQNPRHLVRRRGQEARLRCSPMKGHSHVYWYRQLPEEGLKFMVYLQKENIIDESGMPKERFSAEFPKEGPSILRIQQVVRGDSAAYFCASSPRGLPQNYGYTFGSGTRLTVV.

This sequence joins TRBV5-1 and TRBJ2-1; TRBD2 matches at 9 bases. The V and J ends lost 1 base and 4 bases, in that order; junction bases with no gene match: 15. This CDR3 contains 19 residues. Germline V lookup: CDR1 SGHRS, CDR2 YFSETQ. This CDR3 reads CASSLRLAASSGSYNEQFF. In nucleotides, the CDR3 is TGCGCCAGCAGCTTGCGACTAGCGGCCTCGAGTGGTTCTTACAATGAGCAGTTCTTC.

The chain couples TRBV6-2 or TRBV6-3 to TRBJ2-1; D remains ambiguous. Trimming cost V 2 bases and J 5 bases, with 7 bases left between them. This CDR3 region has 13 residues. Germline assignment: CDR1 MNHEY and CDR2 SVGEGT. The CDR3 loop is CASSYQLDNEQFF. CDR3 in DNA: TGTGCCAGCAGTTACCAGCTAGACAATGAGCAGTTCTTC.

This chain joins TRBV29-1 and TRBJ2-5; a possible D gene is TRBD2 (6 bases). This CDR3 is 13 amino acids long. From germline, CDR1 is SQVTM and CDR2 ANQGSEA. With 4 bases removed from V and 5 bases from J, the gap between germline ends came to 14 bases. This CDR3 reads CSVVTGAMETQYF. The CDR3 region has the DNA TGCAGCGTTGTAACGGGAGCTATGGAGACCCAGTACTTC.

The rearrangement joins TRBV19 to TRBJ2-7; 9 bases align to TRBD2. The junction had 6 bases not matched to a gene; V was cut back by 7 bases and J by 5 bases. CDR1 and CDR2 from the germline V gene are LNHDA and SQIVND (reference sequence). There are 13 residues in the CDR3. The CDR3 nucleotides read TGTGCCAGTAAACTAGCGGGCTCACACGAGCAGTACTTC. Translated: CASKLAGSHEQYF. The complete variable domain, with remaining parts taken from reference TRBV19 and TRBJ2-7, reads DGGITQSPKYLFRKEGQNVTLSCEQNLNHDAMYWYRQDPGQGLRLIYYSQIVNDFQKGDIAEGYSVSREKKESFPLTVTSAQKNPTAFYLCASKLAGSHEQYFGPGTRLTVT.

The rearrangement links TRBV18 to TRBJ2-5, with D uncertain. In germline, CDR1 is KGHSH, CDR2 LQKENI. Deletions cut 3 bases from V and 0 bases from J, with 11 bases between. The CDR3 is 15 residues long. In DNA form, the CDR3 reads TGTGCCAGCTCACCTCTCTCCAGCCACCAAGAGACCCAGTACTTC. Encoded protein: CASSPLSSHQETQYF.

The rearrangement joins TRBV19 to TRBJ2-2; D remains ambiguous. V lost 5 bases and J 3 bases, leaving 10 bases between the germline ends. Germline V gives CDR1 LNHDA, CDR2 SQIVND (reference sequence). This CDR3 is 14 amino acids long. The CDR3 DNA follows: TGTGCCAGTAGTTTTCAATCGGACACCGGGGAGCTGTTTTTT. Protein: CASSFQSDTGELFF.

The chain joins TRBV18 to TRBJ1-2, with D possibly TRBD1 on 5 matching bases. The CDR3 spans 16 residues. CDR1 and CDR2 from the germline V gene are KGHSH and LQKENI. Trimming took 2 bases from V and 2 from J, leaving 15 bases between them. Here the CDR3 DNA reads TGTGCCAGCTCACCAGCACTAGGGACCGGCAACTATGGCTACACCTTC. The encoded protein is CASSPALGTGNYGYTF.

This clone was picked up one time. CDR3 region: CASSLGQIYEQYF. In DNA form, the CDR3 reads TGTGCCAGCAGTTTAGGTCAGATCTACGAGCAGTACTTC. The chain links TRBV28 to TRBJ2-7; D is ambiguous. Germline assignment: CDR1 MDHEN and CDR2 SYDVKM. V was shortened by 2 bases and J by 3 bases, with 8 bases between the two germline ends. The CDR3 contains 13 residues.

V usage is TRBV19 and J usage is TRBJ2-5; D unclear. CDR3 length: 13 residues. From germline, CDR1 is LNHDA and CDR2 SQIVND (reference sequence). The germline V and J ends were trimmed by 4 bases and 5 bases, with 11 bases remaining between them. The CDR3 reads CASSTFGAETQYF. The CDR3 DNA follows: TGTGCCAGTAGTACATTCGGTGCCGAGACCCAGTACTTC.

This clone was recorded only once. The CDR3 sequence: CASSASGDYNEQFF. For the CDR3, the DNA is TGTGCCAGCAGCGCTAGCGGGGATTACAATGAGCAGTTCTTC. The chain carries TRBV5-4 and TRBJ2-1; 9 positions match TRBD2. CDR1 is SGHNT, CDR2 YYREEE, per germline (reference sequence). CDR3 length: 14 amino acids. V dropped 4 bases and J dropped 4; count of bases not matched to a gene: 3.

The V and J genes are TRBV11-2 and TRBJ2-7, with 14 bases lining up with TRBD2. The CDR3 loop spans 16 amino acids. The ends lost 5 bases at V and 0 bases at J; junction bases unmatched: 3. Looked up from germline, CDR1 is SGHAT and CDR2 is FQNNGV. This CDR3 is CASSTGTSGGSYEQYF. The CDR3 DNA reads as TGTGCCAGCAGCACCGGGACTAGCGGGGGCTCCTACGAGCAGTACTTC.